This T cell receptor (beta chain) was profiled in a study of T cell responses to AZD1222 COVID-19 vaccine. Study-level points and caveats: Donors skewed white British and female; clonal diversity was possibly underestimated. The CD4 TCRs associated with vaccination extended across spike and predominated at 160-218 and 743-854. The study sampled repertoires only after the peak T cell response. After two AZD1222 doses, spike-specific TCR breadth and depth rose versus day 0.

Clones were read by immunoSEQ multiplex PCR, and TCRdb kept only the in-frame ones, dropping some. This sample has some 55,000 clones, with roughly 90% found just once. Details on this clone: Antigen unknown.

V dropped 6 bases and J dropped 5; count of bases not matched to a gene: 8. Germline CDR1 LNHNV, CDR2 YYDKDF (reference sequence). The CDR3 spans 15 residues. V usage is TRBV15 and J usage is TRBJ1-5; 9 positions match TRBD1. The sample was peripheral blood, taken on day 0 of AZD1222 vaccination. This TCR was sampled from an adult in good health. DNA for the CDR3: TGTGCCACCAGTTCAGGGACAGGGTTTTATCAGCCCCAGCATTTT. Translation: CATSSGTGFYQPQHF.